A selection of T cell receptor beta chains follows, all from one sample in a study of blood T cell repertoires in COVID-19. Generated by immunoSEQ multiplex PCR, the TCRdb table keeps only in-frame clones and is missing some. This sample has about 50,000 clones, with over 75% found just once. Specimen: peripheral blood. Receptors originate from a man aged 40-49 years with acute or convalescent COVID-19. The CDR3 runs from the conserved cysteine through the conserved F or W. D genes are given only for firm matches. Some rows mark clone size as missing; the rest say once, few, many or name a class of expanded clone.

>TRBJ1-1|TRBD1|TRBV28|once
CASRLTGGLKTEAFF
TGTGCCAGCAGGCTGACAGGGGGATTGAAAACTGAAGCTTTCTTT
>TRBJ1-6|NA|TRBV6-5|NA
CASNNGGERNSPLHF
TGTGCCAGCAACAACGGGGGGGAGAGGAATTCACCCCTCCACTTT
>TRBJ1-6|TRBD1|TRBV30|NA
CAWNLGQGAGGSPLHF
TGTGCCTGGAACCTAGGACAGGGGGCGGGTGGTTCACCCCTCCACTTT
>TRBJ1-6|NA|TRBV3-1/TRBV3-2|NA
CASSQGTENSPLHF
TGTGCCAGCAGCCAAGGGACAGAAAATTCACCCCTCCACTTT
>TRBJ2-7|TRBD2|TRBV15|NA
CATSRDVSGTRSYEQYF
TGTGCCACCAGCAGAGACGTGAGCGGGACTAGATCCTACGAGCAGTACTTC
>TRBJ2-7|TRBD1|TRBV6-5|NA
CASSTPGQGYYEQYF
TGTGCCAGCAGCACCCCGGGACAGGGGTACTACGAGCAGTACTTC
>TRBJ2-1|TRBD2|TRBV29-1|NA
CSVEDLRREAGVRSYNEQFF
TGCAGCGTTGAAGATCTCCGGAGGGAAGCGGGAGTCCGGTCCTACAATGAGCAGTTCTTC
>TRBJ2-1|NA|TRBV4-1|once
CASSQVDGRFYNEQFF
TGCGCCAGCAGCCAAGTCGACGGGAGATTTTACAATGAGCAGTTCTTC
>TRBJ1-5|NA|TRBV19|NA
CASSQTANPLEPQHF
TGTGCCAGTAGTCAGACAGCAAACCCCCTCGAGCCCCAGCATTTT
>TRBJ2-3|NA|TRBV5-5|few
CASSLVAASTDTQYF
TGTGCCAGCAGCTTGGTAGCGGCTAGCACAGATACGCAGTATTTT
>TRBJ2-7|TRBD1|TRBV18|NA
CASSPNRGLRYEQYF
TGTGCCAGCTCACCGAACAGGGGGCTTAGGTACGAGCAGTACTTC
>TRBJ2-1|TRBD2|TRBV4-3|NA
CASSRGGLAGGSSYNEQFF
TGCGCCAGCAGCCGGGGGGGTCTAGCGGGAGGGAGCTCCTACAATGAGCAGTTCTTC
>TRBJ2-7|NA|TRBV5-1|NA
CASSPEVGFAPAEQYF
TGCGCCAGCAGCCCGGAGGTCGGTTTCGCTCCAGCCGAGCAGTACTTC
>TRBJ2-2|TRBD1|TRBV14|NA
CASSHLDRGLSKSGELFF
TGTGCCAGCAGCCACCTTGACAGGGGGCTGAGTAAGTCCGGGGAGCTGTTTTTT
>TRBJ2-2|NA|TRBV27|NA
CASSMVSSRARSAGELFF
TGTGCCAGCAGTATGGTTTCCAGCAGGGCTCGAAGTGCCGGGGAGCTGTTTTTT
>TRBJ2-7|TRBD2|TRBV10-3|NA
CAIRSQGAGSGRLYEQYF
TGTGCCATCAGATCTCAGGGGGCTGGTAGCGGGAGGTTGTACGAGCAGTACTTC
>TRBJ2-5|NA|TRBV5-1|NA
CASSGAQGRQETQYF
TGCGCCAGCAGCGGGGCACAGGGGAGGCAAGAGACCCAGTACTTC
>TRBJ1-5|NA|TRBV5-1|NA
CASSLEGVGNQPQHF
TGCGCCAGCAGCTTGGAGGGGGTGGGCAATCAGCCCCAGCATTTT
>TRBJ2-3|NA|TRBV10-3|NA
CAIQVPDKGTDTQYF
TGTGCCATACAAGTCCCTGATAAGGGGACAGATACGCAGTATTTT
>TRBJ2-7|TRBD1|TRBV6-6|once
CASSFRDRGREQYF
TGTGCCAGCAGTTTCCGGGACAGGGGGCGAGAGCAGTACTTC
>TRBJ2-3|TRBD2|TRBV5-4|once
CASSLRTSGGVVDTQYF
TGTGCCAGCAGCTTACGGACTAGCGGGGGGGTCGTCGATACGCAGTATTTT
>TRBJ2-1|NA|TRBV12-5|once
CASGLAFGLGGDGNEQFF
TGTGCTAGTGGTTTGGCATTCGGCCTCGGGGGAGATGGTAATGAGCAGTTCTTC
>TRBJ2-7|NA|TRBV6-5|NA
CASRGQVPYEQYF
TGTGCCAGCAGAGGTCAGGTTCCCTACGAGCAGTACTTC
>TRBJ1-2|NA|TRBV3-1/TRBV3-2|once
CASSQVQYGYTF
TGTGCCAGCAGCCAAGTTCAGTATGGCTACACCTTC
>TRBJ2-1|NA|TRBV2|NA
CASSLGAYEQFF
TGTGCCAGCAGTCTTGGGGCCTATGAGCAGTTCTTC
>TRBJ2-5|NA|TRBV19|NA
CASSTTRLGETQYF
TGTGCCAGTAGTACCACTAGGTTAGGGGAGACCCAGTACTTC
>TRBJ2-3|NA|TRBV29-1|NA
CSACRQVPPDTQYF
TGCAGCGCTTGCCGTCAGGTCCCTCCAGATACGCAGTATTTT
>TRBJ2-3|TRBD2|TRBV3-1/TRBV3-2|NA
CASSQGLWVERDTQYF
TGTGCCAGCAGCCAGGGACTATGGGTAGAGAGAGATACGCAGTATTTT
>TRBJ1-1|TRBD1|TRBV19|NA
CASGRDRGSAEAFF
TGTGCCAGTGGACGGGACAGGGGATCCGCTGAAGCTTTCTTT
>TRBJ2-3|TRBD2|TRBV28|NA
CASSLISGGFTDTQYF
TGTGCCAGCAGTTTGATTAGCGGGGGGTTCACAGATACGCAGTATTTT
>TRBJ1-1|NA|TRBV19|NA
CASSGQHHIQTEAFF
TGTGCCAGTAGCGGACAGCATCACATACAAACTGAAGCTTTCTTT
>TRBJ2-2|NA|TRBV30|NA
CAWSLELGGELFF
TGTGCCTGGAGTCTGGAGCTTGGCGGGGAGCTGTTTTTT
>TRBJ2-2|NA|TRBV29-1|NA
CSVYDRFNTGELFF
TGCAGCGTCTACGACAGGTTTAACACCGGGGAGCTGTTTTTT
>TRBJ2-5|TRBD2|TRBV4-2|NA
CASSQDLVAGIQETQYF
TGTGCCAGCAGCCAAGATTTGGTAGCGGGGATCCAAGAGACCCAGTACTTC
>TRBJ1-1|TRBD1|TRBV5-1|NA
CASSSGQGGIHTEAFF
TGCGCCAGCAGCTCAGGACAGGGGGGTATACACACTGAAGCTTTCTTT
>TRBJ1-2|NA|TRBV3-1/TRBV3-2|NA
CASSPTRTAGGYTF
TGTGCCAGCAGTCCAACCCGAACTGCAGGCGGCTACACCTTC
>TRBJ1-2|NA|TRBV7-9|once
CASSLATVGNYGYTF
TGTGCCAGCAGCTTAGCGACAGTAGGAAACTATGGCTACACCTTC
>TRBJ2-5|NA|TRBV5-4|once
CASSLAGDYETQYF
TGTGCCAGCAGCTTGGCGGGAGATTATGAGACCCAGTACTTC
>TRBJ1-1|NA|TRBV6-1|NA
CASSETGHMNTEAFF
TGTGCCAGCAGTGAAACGGGACATATGAACACTGAAGCTTTCTTT
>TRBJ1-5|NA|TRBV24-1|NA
CATSATNQPQHF
TGTGCCACCAGTGCGACAAATCAGCCCCAGCATTTT
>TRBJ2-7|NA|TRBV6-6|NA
CASSYREQTGGEQYF
TGTGCCAGCAGTTATAGGGAACAGACCGGAGGCGAGCAGTACTTC
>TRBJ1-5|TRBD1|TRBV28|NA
CASSLPLTGADQPQHF
TGTGCCAGCAGTTTACCCCTGACAGGGGCGGATCAGCCCCAGCATTTT
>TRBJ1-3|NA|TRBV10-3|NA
CAIRTDRSSGNTIYF
TGTGCCATCAGAACCGACCGGAGCTCTGGAAACACCATATATTTT
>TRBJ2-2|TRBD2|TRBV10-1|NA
CASSTSGSAGELFF
TGCGCCAGCAGTACTAGCGGGAGTGCCGGGGAGCTGTTTTTT
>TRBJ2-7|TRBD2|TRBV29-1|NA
CSVGGGLAAEQYF
TGCAGCGTCGGAGGTGGACTAGCGGCCGAGCAGTACTTC
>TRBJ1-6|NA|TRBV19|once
CATRSAASYNSPLHF
TGCGCGACTCGGTCTGCGGCGTCCTATAATTCACCCCTCCACTTT
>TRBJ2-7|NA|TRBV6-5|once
CASRRMGTGAYEQYF
TGTGCCAGCAGGCGAATGGGGACGGGAGCCTACGAGCAGTACTTC
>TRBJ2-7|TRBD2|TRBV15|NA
CATSKTGTSGYEQYF
TGTGCCACCAGCAAAACCGGGACTAGCGGATACGAGCAGTACTTC
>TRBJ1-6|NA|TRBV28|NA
CASSLPQKSPSINSPLHF
TGTGCCAGCAGTTTACCCCAGAAATCCCCGTCAATAAATTCACCCCTCCACTTT
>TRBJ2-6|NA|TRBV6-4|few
CASSDSGGSGSGANVLTF
TGTGCCAGCAGTGACTCAGGGGGCAGCGGGAGTGGGGCCAACGTCCTGACTTTC
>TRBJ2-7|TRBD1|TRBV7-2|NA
CASSPRPGQGVYEQYF
TGTGCCAGCAGCCCCAGACCGGGACAGGGGGTTTACGAGCAGTACTTC
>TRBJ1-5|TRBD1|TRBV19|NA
CASRTGDYSNQPQHF
TGTGCCAGTAGGACAGGGGACTATAGCAATCAGCCCCAGCATTTT
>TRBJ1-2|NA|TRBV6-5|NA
CASSQNMYVNYGYTF
TGTGCCAGCAGTCAAAACATGTACGTTAACTATGGCTACACCTTC
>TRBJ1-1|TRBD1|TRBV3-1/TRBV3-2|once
CASSHSTGSTEAFF
TGTGCCAGCAGCCATTCGACAGGGAGTACTGAAGCTTTCTTT
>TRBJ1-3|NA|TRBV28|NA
CASSETGDYSGNTIYF
TGTGCCAGCAGTGAGACGGGAGACTACTCTGGAAACACCATATATTTT
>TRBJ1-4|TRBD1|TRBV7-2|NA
CASSIFGQGARKLFF
TGTGCCAGCAGCATATTCGGACAGGGGGCCCGGAAACTGTTTTTT